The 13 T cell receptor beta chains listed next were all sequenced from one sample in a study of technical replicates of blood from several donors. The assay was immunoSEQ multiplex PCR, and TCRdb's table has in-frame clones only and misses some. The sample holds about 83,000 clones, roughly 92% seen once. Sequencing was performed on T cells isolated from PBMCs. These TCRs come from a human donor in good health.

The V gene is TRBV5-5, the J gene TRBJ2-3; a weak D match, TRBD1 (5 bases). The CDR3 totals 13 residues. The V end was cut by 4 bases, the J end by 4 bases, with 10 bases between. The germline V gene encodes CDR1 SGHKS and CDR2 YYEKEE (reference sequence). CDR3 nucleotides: TGTGCCAGCAGCCCCCAGGGTGCAGATACGCAGTATTTT. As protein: CASSPQGADTQYF.

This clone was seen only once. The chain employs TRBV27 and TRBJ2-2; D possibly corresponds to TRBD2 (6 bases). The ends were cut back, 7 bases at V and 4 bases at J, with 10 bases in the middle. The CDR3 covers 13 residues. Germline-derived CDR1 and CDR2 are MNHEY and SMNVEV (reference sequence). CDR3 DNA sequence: TGTGCCAGCAAAAAAGCGGGCACCGGGGAGCTGTTTTTT. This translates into CASKKAGTGELFF.

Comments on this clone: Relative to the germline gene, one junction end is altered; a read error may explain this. As DNA, the CDR3 is TGTGCTAGCAGCCTAGGGACAGGCGGGAATGAGCAGTTCTTC. Encoded protein: CASSLGTGGNEQFF. This rearrangement joins TRBV7-7 to TRBJ2-1; the match to TRBD1 covers 8 bases. Germline V gene sequence: CDR1 SSHAT, CDR2 FNYEAQ (reference sequence). This CDR3 is 14 amino acids long.

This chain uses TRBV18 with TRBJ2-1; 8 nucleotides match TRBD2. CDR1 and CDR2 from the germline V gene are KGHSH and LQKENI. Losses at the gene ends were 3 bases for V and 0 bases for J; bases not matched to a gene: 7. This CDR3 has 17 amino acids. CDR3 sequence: CASSPSGSTFSYNEQFF. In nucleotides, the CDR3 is TGTGCCAGCTCACCCAGCGGGAGTACTTTCTCCTACAATGAGCAGTTCTTC. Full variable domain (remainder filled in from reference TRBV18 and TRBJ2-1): NAGVMQNPRHLVRRRGQEARLRCSPMKGHSHVYWYRQLPEEGLKFMVYLQKENIIDESGMPKERFSAEFPKEGPSILRIQQVVRGDSAAYFCASSPSGSTFSYNEQFFGPGTRLTVL.

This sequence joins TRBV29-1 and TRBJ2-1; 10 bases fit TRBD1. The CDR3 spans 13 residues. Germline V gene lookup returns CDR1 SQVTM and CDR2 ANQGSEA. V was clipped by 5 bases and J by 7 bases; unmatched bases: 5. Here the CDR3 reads CSVHGTGVNEQFF. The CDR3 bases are TGCAGCGTTCACGGGACAGGGGTAAATGAGCAGTTCTTC.

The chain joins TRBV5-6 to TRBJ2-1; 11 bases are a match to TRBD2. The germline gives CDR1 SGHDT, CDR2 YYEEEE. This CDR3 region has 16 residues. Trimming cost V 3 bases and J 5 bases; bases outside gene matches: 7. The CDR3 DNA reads TGTGCCAGCAGCTCATTACTAGCGGGAGAACACAATGAGCAGTTCTTC. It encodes CASSSLLAGEHNEQFF. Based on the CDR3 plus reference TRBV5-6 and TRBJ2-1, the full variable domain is DAGVTQSPTHLIKTRGQQVTLRCSPKSGHDTVSWYQQALGQGPQFIFQYYEEEERQRGNFPDRFSGHQFPNYSSELNVNALLLGDSALYLCASSSLLAGEHNEQFFGPGTRLTVL.

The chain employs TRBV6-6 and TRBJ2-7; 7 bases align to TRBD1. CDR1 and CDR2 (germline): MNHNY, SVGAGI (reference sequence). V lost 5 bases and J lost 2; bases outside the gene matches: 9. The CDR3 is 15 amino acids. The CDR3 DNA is TGTGCCAGCAGTGGGGGCCTACAGGGGCCCTACGAGCAGTACTTC. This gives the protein CASSGGLQGPYEQYF.

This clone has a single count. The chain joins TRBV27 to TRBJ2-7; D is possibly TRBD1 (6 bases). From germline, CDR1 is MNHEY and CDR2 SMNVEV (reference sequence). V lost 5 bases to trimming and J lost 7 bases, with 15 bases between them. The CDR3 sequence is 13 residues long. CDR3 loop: CASSKATGLEQYF. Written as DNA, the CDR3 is TGTGCCAGCAGTAAGGCGACAGGATTAGAGCAGTACTTC.

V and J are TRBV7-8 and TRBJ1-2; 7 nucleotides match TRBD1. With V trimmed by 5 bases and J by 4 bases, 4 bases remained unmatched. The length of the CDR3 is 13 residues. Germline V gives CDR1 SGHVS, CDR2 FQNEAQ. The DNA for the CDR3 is TGTGCCAGCAGCCTGGGACAGTCCTATGGCTACACCTTC. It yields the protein CASSLGQSYGYTF.

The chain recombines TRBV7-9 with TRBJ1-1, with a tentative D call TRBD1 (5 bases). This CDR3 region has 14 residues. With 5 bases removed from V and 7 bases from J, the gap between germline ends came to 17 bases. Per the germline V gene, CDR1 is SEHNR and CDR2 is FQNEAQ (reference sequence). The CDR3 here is CASSLTSGGDEAFF. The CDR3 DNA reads TGTGCCAGCAGCCTAACCTCGGGGGGGGATGAAGCTTTCTTT.

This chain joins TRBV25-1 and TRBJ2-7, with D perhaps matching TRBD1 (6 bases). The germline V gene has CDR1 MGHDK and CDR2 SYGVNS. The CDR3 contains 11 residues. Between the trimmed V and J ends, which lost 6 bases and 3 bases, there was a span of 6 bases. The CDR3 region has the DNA TGTGCCAGCAGGGACAGCTACGAGCAGTACTTC. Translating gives CASRDSYEQYF.

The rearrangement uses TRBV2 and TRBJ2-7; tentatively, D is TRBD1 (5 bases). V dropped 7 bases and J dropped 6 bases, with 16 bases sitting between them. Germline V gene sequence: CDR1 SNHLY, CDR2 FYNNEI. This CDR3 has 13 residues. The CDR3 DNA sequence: TGTGCCAGCATCCTTGATGCAGGGCTCGAGCAGTACTTC. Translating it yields CASILDAGLEQYF.

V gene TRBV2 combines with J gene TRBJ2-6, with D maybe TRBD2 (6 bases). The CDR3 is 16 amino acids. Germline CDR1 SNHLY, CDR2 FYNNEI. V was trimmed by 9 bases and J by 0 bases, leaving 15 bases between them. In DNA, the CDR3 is TGTGCCAGGGGGGGAGATGGTTCCTCTGGGGCCAACGTCCTGACTTTC. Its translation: CARGGDGSSGANVLTF.